This passage covers 4 T cell receptor beta chains from one sample sequenced in a study of shared clonotypes between healthy human individuals. CD45RO-negative, CCR7-positively selected cells formed the naive CD8 fraction, excluding terminally differentiated effector memory CD45RA+ cells. Repertoires were generated with immunoSEQ multiplex PCR, while TCRdb's copy carries only in-frame clones and drops some. The sample yields about 2 million clones, approximately 94% seen once. Sequencing was done on a sample of naive CD8+ T cells sorted from blood. These receptors all stem from a man between 18 and 35 years old in good health.

Regarding this clone: A read error may produce the germline difference seen at one junction end. The chain is built from TRBV7-9 and TRBJ2-3; 7 bases fit TRBD2. This CDR3 is 11 amino acids long. The germline CDR1 and CDR2 sequences are SEHNR and FQNEAQ (reference sequence). CDR3 bases: TGTGCCAGCAGCTTCGGACTAGAAGCGAATTTT. This gives the protein CASSFGLEANF.

The gene calls are TRBV4-2 and TRBJ2-3, with 14 bases aligning to TRBD2. The CDR3 sequence is 20 residues long. The junction had 12 bases not matched to a gene; V was cut back by 4 bases and J by 0 bases. The V gene's germline CDR1 is LGHNA and CDR2 YNFKEQ. The CDR3, as DNA: TGTGCCAGCAGCCCGCCCTTGGGACTAGCGGGGGCCTATAGCACAGATACGCAGTATTTT. Protein sequence: CASSPPLGLAGAYSTDTQYF.

The V call is TRBV25-1, the J call TRBJ1-1, with D maybe TRBD1 (5 bases). Trimming took 5 bases from V and 1 from J, leaving 17 bases between them. CDR1 MGHDK and CDR2 SYGVNS come from the germline V gene. The CDR3 extends over 16 amino acids. The CDR3, as DNA: TGTGCCAGCAGTCCGCCTCCGGGACTGTCGAACACTGAAGCTTTCTTT. Protein: CASSPPPGLSNTEAFF.

This rearrangement joins TRBV28 to TRBJ2-5; 8 bases line up with TRBD1. V was pared by 3 bases and J by 8 bases, with 11 bases of the junction left unmatched. The CDR3 is 15 residues long. Germline values: CDR1 MDHEN, CDR2 SYDVKM. CDR3 DNA sequence: TGTGCCAGCAGTTTGCGACAGGGGTTACAGGCTACCCAGTACTTC. It codes for CASSLRQGLQATQYF.